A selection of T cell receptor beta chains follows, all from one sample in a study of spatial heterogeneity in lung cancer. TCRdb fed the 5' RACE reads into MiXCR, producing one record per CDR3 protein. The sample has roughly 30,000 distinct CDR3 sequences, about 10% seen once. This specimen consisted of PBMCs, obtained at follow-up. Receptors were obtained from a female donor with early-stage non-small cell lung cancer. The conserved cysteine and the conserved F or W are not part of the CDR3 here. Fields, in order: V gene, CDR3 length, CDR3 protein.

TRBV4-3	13	ASSQDERLADEQY
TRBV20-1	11	SASAGGLYEQF
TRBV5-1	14	ASSYYRGSGANVLT
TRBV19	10	ASSMGGRELF
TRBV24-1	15	ATSDPRLAGDQETQY
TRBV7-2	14	ASSSTGTGRYNEQF
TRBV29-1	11	SVDGGARDEQF
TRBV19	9	ASRVQETQY
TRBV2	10	ASMGQGGEQF
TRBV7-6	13	ASSLGKEGSYEQY
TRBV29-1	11	SVEEGGRVGQY
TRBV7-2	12	ASSLGRNYNEQF
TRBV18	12	ASSPPPGGNEQF
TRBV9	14	ASSEGDQFMNTEAF
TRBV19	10	ASSIGANVLT
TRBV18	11	ASSTESVDTQY
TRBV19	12	ASSNTGGGQPQH
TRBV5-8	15	ASSLWGQGSTSYEQY
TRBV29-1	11	SVGTANTGELF
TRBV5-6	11	ASSSAAAETQY
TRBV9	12	ASSGPQGVGTQY
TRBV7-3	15	ASSLKGRTENNSPLH
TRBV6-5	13	ASSPGVEANYGYT
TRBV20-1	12	SADFIKDPDTQY
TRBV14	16	ASSQVGAGTGGRETQY
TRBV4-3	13	ASSQDLRGEAGYT
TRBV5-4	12	ASSLEARHNEQF
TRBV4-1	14	ASSQEGTGLLGGYT
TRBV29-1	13	SVWPLGTGGDTQY
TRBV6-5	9	ASNTGGEQY
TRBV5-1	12	ASSPGQGATGYT
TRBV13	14	ASSFAGGASWSPLH
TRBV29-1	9	SVEGQAGPT
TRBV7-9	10	ASSLVTTEAF
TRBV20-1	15	SAPGTSGGADTGELF
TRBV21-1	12	ASSAIQVNYGYT
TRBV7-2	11	ASSGTGAYEQY
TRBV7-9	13	ASSLVSSGENEQY
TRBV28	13	ASIFRGTYNSPLH
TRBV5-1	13	ASSLKDSRPYEQY
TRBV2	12	ASSPPGAQVGQY